The 15 T cell receptor beta chains below come from one sample, sequenced in a study of lymphopenia after photon versus proton radiotherapy. Generated by immunoSEQ multiplex PCR, the TCRdb table keeps only in-frame clones and is missing some. The data show about 33,000 clones, 85% to 90% seen once. The material was peripheral blood, obtained from a patient treated with photon-based radiotherapy. These receptors were obtained from a woman aged 45-65 years with pancreatic cancer.

This sequence joins TRBV27 and TRBJ2-5; a possible D gene is TRBD2 (5 bases). The germline V and J ends were trimmed by 5 bases and 5 bases, with 12 bases remaining between them. From germline, CDR1 is MNHEY and CDR2 SMNVEV (reference sequence). The CDR3 length is 13 residues. This CDR3 reads CASSPLGGETQYF. The CDR3 coding sequence is TGTGCCAGCAGTCCTCTGGGCGGGGAGACCCAGTACTTC.

This sequence joins TRBV18 and TRBJ1-1; no clear D gene. This CDR3 spans 12 amino acids. The V and J ends lost 6 bases and 1 base respectively, with 6 bases between them. Looked up from germline, CDR1 is KGHSH and CDR2 is LQKENI. The CDR3 region is CASSPGNTEAFF. CDR3 bases: TGTGCCAGCTCGCCCGGGAACACTGAAGCTTTCTTT. The full variable domain, with the rest looked up from reference TRBV18 and TRBJ1-1, is NAGVMQNPRHLVRRRGQEARLRCSPMKGHSHVYWYRQLPEEGLKFMVYLQKENIIDESGMPKERFSAEFPKEGPSILRIQQVVRGDSAAYFCASSPGNTEAFFGQGTRLTVV.

Points on this clone: This sample includes further DNA sequences coding for the same CDR3. The chain links TRBV29-1 to TRBJ2-7, with a tentative D call TRBD1 (6 bases). This CDR3 has 13 amino acids. V gave up 6 bases and J gave up 0 bases, with 12 bases separating them. Germline V gives CDR1 SQVTM, CDR2 ANQGSEA. CDR3 DNA sequence: TGCAGCGTCCGAGGGGGTAGCTCCTACGAGCAGTACTTC. The encoded protein is CSVRGGSSYEQYF.

This clone was seen once. The V and J genes are TRBV7-9 and TRBJ2-7; 8 bases align to TRBD1. The germline gives CDR1 SEHNR, CDR2 FQNEAQ (reference sequence). The V and J ends lost 1 base and 4 bases, in that order; junction bases with no gene match: 3. This CDR3 region has 14 residues. CDR3 sequence: CASSLGQGAYEQYF. The CDR3 nucleotides read TGTGCCAGCAGCTTAGGGCAGGGGGCATACGAGCAGTACTTC.

The J gene is TRBJ2-2, the V gene TRBV15, with D possibly being TRBD1 (6 bases). Per germline, CDR1 LNHNV and CDR2 YYDKDF (reference sequence). V lost 2 bases, J lost 4 bases, and 11 bases lay in between. The CDR3 spans 15 residues. CDR3 loop: CATSRHRVPTGELFF. The CDR3 DNA is TGTGCCACCAGCAGACACAGGGTTCCCACCGGGGAGCTGTTTTTT.

J is TRBJ2-2 and V is TRBV29-1; D gene unclear. CDR1 and CDR2 from the germline V gene are SQVTM and ANQGSEA. Trimming left V 3 bases short and J 7 bases short, with 12 bases between. The CDR3 contains 13 residues. CDR3 sequence (DNA): TGCAGCGTTGATACTGGGATCAGCGGGGAGCTGTTTTTT. Amino acids: CSVDTGISGELFF.

The chain combines TRBV2 with TRBJ1-2; D is possibly TRBD1 (5 bases). Trimming left V 6 bases short and J 8 bases short, with 19 bases between. This CDR3 region has 14 residues. Germline CDR1 SNHLY, CDR2 FYNNEI. CDR3 bases: TGTGCCAGCAGAACGACAGATGTCGGGCGCGGCTACACCTTC. Protein product: CASRTTDVGRGYTF.

This clone was recorded a few times. The J gene is TRBJ2-7, the V gene TRBV6-6; 7 bases map to TRBD1. CDR1 is MNHNY, CDR2 SVGAGI, per germline (reference sequence). V shed 6 bases, J shed 5 bases, and the junction held 10 bases outside the gene matches. CDR3 size: 14 residues. CDR3 sequence (DNA): TGTGCCAGCAGGACCAGACAGGGCGGAGACGAGCAGTACTTC. Amino acid sequence: CASRTRQGGDEQYF.

The chain carries TRBV27 and TRBJ2-1; 8 bases fit TRBD2. The germline CDR1 and CDR2 sequences are MNHEY and SMNVEV (reference sequence). Trimming removed 5 bases from V and 7 bases from J; junction bases left unmatched: 7. The CDR3 covers 14 residues. CDR3 region: CASSPRVAGNEQFF. The CDR3 DNA is TGTGCCAGCAGTCCCCGTGTAGCGGGAAATGAGCAGTTCTTC.

V and J are TRBV28 and TRBJ2-7; 9 bases map to TRBD2. Germline V gene data show CDR1 as MDHEN and CDR2 as SYDVKM. Unmatched junction bases numbered 9, after V lost 7 bases and J lost 2 bases. The CDR3 spans 15 residues. CDR3 sequence: CASTPSAGGPYEQYF. The CDR3 DNA reads as TGTGCCAGCACCCCTTCAGCGGGAGGTCCCTACGAGCAGTACTTC.

V and J are TRBV7-2 and TRBJ2-1; D is unclear. The CDR3 loop spans 12 amino acids. With 1 base removed from V and 12 bases from J, the gap between germline ends came to 10 bases. Germline assignment: CDR1 SGHTA and CDR2 FQGNSA. Here the CDR3 reads CASSLGKGLQFF. The CDR3 nucleotides read TGTGCCAGCAGCTTAGGGAAAGGGCTGCAGTTCTTC.

CDR3 nucleotides: TGTGCCAGCAGCGCTCGGGACGGACTTATGAACACTGAAGCTTTCTTT. It codes for CASSARDGLMNTEAFF. The chain has TRBV9 and TRBJ1-1, with TRBD1 as a possible D gene (5 bases). The V gene lost 3 bases and the J gene lost 0 bases, with 15 bases spanning the gap. There are 16 residues in the CDR3. Germline V gives CDR1 SGDLS, CDR2 YYNGEE.

The chain links TRBV19 to TRBJ1-1; D gene unclear. This CDR3 is built from 10 residues. V was pared by 11 bases and J by 6 bases, with 10 bases between. Germline-derived CDR1 and CDR2 are LNHDA and SQIVND (reference sequence). The CDR3 DNA reads as TGTGCCGGAGGACGGGCTGAAGCTTTCTTT. Translated: CAGGRAEAFF.

The chain carries TRBV15 and TRBJ1-2; the match to TRBD1 covers 8 bases. Germline loops: CDR1 LNHNV, CDR2 YYDKDF (reference sequence). The V segment lost 5 bases and the J segment 5 bases; nucleotides outside the gene matches: 10. The CDR3 sequence is 15 residues long. The chain's CDR3 is CATSPGQVVSYGYTF. CDR3 sequence (DNA): TGTGCCACCAGCCCGGGACAGGTGGTTTCATATGGCTACACCTTC.

This clone was counted a few times. The chain uses TRBV4-2 and TRBJ1-2, with a tentative D call TRBD1 (6 bases). The CDR3 totals 16 residues. Germline V CDR1 and CDR2: LGHNA, YNFKEQ. V lost 3 bases and J lost 5, with 19 bases in between. The CDR3 loop reads CASSQPGEVGQYGYTF. For the CDR3, the DNA is TGTGCCAGCAGCCAGCCAGGGGAAGTGGGACAATATGGCTACACCTTC.